A single TCR beta chain is shown here with its context. This receptor's antigen is unknown. There are no base qualities to consult, and no much larger clone falls within one base. Separate from the roughly 630-subject first cohort, the validation cohort of some 130 subjects was the group to which the donors belonged. The library was built by means of the immunoSEQ multiplex PCR assay. Processing in the source paper ran as follows. A statistical classification framework was developed to diagnose cytomegalovirus status using the catalog of TCR beta chain sequences. TCRdb took this table from immuneACCESS and kept in-frame rearrangements with V and J called. Such tables lack part of the clones; where checked against another copy, unresolved V genes explain under half of the gap, and the rest is unexplained. The V and J calls and clone size come from that table; D and trimming were worked out from the DNA. Within this sample are tens of thousands of clones, with 80% to 95% of them counted one time only. Around 5.8% of the sample is held by the ten biggest clonotypes.

This specimen belongs to a study of cytomegalovirus exposure and HLA in healthy donors (dated by TCRdb to about 2017). For context, the study as a whole: According to a later analysis, the roughly 130 validation repertoires were produced on the same platform as the approximately 610 repertoires of the first cohort. The study was designed to test whether signatures of past pathogen exposure could be identified by cataloging public T cell receptors. In addition to the first cohort of 650 to 800 subjects, a separate validation cohort of approximately 110 different subjects was used. The study combined high-throughput TCR immunosequencing, statistical association of individual TCRs with disease status, and machine learning to predict cytomegalovirus infection status. Paper-wide results and their limitations: Cytomegalovirus status was reported to be diagnosed by the classifier with high specificity and sensitivity in both the original and validation cohorts. Most TCR sequences were observed very rarely across donors, whereas some public TCRs were present in many individuals. A later analysis had no HLA typing for the validation cohort, so co-occurrence there was scored across all 120 repertoires. The study listed over 150 TCR beta chains as associated with cytomegalovirus. The authors suggested that the approach could potentially be extended to other disease states and immunological phenotypes. In vitro tests confirmed that a few of the cytomegalovirus-associated TCR beta chains recognize cytomegalovirus antigens. In a later analysis, TCRs clustered in the first cohort were found to also tend to co-occur in the 130 or so validation repertoires, with about 94% of cluster scores above 0.

V lost 2 bases and J lost 1 base; the stretch between them is 11 bases long. From the germline V gene (reference sequence), CDR1 is MNHNY and CDR2 is SVGAGI. The CDR3 has 16 amino acids, counting the end cysteine and phenylalanine. The DNA shown is the 48-base CDR3, in frame from base 1. The sample was PBMCs. The chain is assembled from TRBV6-6 and TRBJ2-2, with the D gene too uncertain to name. This receptor was identified in a woman aged 18-35 years in good health and CMV-seronegative. The DNA sequence is given as TGTGCCAGCAGTTACATCCGGAGATGGAACACCGGGGAGCTGTTTTTT. It encodes CASSYIRRWNTGELFF.